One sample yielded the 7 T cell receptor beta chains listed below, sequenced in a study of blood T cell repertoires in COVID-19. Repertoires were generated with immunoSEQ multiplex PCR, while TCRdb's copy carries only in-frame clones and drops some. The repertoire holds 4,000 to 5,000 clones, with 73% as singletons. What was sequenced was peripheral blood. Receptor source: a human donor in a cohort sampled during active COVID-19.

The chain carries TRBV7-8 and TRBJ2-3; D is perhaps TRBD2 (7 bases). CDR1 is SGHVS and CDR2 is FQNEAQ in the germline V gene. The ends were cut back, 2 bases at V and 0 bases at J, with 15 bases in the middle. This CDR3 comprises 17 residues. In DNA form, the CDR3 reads TGTGCCAGCAGCTTACGGCTGAGGGGGGGCAGCACAGATACGCAGTATTTT. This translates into CASSLRLRGGSTDTQYF.

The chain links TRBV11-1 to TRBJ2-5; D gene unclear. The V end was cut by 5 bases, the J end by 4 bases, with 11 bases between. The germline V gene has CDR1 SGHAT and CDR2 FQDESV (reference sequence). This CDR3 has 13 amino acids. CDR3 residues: CASSPGLGETQYF. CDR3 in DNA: TGTGCCAGCAGCCCCGGCCTAGGAGAGACCCAGTACTTC.

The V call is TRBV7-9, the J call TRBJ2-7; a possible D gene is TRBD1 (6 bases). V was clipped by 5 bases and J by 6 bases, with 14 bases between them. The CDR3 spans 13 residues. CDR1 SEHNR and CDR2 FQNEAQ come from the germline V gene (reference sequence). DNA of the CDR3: TGTGCCAGCAGCCAGGGGACAACGAGCGAGCAGTACTTC. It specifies CASSQGTTSEQYF.

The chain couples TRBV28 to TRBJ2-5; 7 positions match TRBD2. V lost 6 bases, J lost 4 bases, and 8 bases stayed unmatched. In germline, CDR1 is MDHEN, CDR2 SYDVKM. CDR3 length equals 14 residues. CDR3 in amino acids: CASSLTSPGETQYF. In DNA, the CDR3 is TGTGCCAGCAGCCTGACTAGCCCAGGAGAGACCCAGTACTTC.

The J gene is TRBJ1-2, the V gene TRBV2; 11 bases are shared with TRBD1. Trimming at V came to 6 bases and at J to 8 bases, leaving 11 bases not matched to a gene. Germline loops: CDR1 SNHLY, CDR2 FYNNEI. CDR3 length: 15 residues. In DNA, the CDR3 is TGTGCCAGCAGCTACCCAGGACAGGGGGCTTGGGGCTACACCTTC. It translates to CASSYPGQGAWGYTF.

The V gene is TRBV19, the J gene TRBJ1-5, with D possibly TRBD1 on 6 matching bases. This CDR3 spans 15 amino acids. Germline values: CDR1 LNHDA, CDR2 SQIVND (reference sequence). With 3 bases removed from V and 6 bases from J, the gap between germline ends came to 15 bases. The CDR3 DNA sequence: TGTGCCAGTAGTATCACAGGGAAGGATTCTCAGCCCCAGCATTTT. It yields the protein CASSITGKDSQPQHF.

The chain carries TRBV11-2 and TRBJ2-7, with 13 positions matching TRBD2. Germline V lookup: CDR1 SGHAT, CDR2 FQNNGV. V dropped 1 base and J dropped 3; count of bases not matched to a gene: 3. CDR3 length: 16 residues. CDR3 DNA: TGTGCCAGCAGCTTAGGACTAGCGGGGGGCCTCTACGAGCAGTACTTC. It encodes CASSLGLAGGLYEQYF. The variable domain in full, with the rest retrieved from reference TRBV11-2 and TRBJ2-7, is EAGVAQSPRYKIIEKRQSVAFWCNPISGHATLYWYQQILGQGPKLLIQFQNNGVVDDSQLPKDRFSAERLKGVDSTLKIQPAKLEDSAVYLCASSLGLAGGLYEQYFGPGTRLTVT.